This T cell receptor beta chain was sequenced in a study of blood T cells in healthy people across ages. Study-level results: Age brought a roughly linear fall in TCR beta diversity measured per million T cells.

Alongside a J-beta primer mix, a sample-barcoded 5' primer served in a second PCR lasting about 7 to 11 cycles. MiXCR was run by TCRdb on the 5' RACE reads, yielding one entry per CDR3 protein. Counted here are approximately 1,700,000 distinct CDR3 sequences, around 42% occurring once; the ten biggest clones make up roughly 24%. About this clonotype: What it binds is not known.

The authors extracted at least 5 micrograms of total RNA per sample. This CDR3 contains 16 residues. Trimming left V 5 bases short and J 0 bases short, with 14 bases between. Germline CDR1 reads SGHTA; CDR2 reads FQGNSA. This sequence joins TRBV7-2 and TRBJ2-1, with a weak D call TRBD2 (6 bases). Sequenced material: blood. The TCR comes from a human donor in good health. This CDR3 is CASSLQSSASYNEQFF. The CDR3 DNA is TGTGCCAGCAGCCTCCAATCTAGCGCCTCCTACAATGAGCAGTTCTTC.